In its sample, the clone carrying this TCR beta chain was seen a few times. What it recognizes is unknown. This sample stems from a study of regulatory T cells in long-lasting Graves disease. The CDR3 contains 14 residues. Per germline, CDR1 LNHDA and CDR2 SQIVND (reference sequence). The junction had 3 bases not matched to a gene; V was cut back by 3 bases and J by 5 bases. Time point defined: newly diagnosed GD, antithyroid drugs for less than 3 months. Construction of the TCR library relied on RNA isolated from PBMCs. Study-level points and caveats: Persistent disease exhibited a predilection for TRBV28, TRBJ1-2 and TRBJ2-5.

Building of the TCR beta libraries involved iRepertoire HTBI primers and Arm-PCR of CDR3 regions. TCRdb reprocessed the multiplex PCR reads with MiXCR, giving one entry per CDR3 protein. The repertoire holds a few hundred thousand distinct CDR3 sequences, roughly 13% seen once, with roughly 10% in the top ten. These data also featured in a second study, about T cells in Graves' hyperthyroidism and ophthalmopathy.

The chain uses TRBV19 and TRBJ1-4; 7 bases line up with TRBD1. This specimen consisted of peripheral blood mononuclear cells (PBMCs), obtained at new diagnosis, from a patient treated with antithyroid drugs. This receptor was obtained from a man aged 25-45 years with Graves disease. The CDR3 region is CASSIGTENEKLFF. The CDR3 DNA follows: TGTGCCAGTAGTATTGGGACAGAGAATGAAAAACTGTTTTTT. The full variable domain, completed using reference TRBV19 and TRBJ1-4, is DGGITQSPKYLFRKEGQNVTLSCEQNLNHDAMYWYRQDPGQGLRLIYYSQIVNDFQKGDIAEGYSVSREKKESFPLTVTSAQKNPTAFYLCASSIGTENEKLFFGSGTQLSVL.